The clone carrying this T cell receptor beta chain has only a few counts. The sample contains more than one DNA sequence encoding this CDR3. Trimming left V 6 bases short and J 4 bases short, with 10 bases between. The CDR3 consists of 11 residues. Germline V gene data show CDR1 as DFQATT and CDR2 as SNEGSKA (reference sequence). Targeted sequencing depth ranged from 1 in 200,000 to 1 in 1 million T cells. The method was immunoSEQ multiplex PCR; TCRdb's version includes in-frame clones alone and lacks a portion of them. The sample has roughly 36,000 clones, roughly three quarters seen once. These data belong to a study of cytotoxic CD8 clonotypes in ibrutinib-treated CLL. As for the study in general: Among patients, around 25 responded partially and 2 completely; around 14 then stayed remitted and some twelve progressed after median around 70 months.

This sequence originates from a human donor with chronic lymphocytic leukemia. This chain links TRBV20-1 with TRBJ2-7, with D perhaps TRBD2 (6 bases). The sample here was PBMCs, taken before ibrutinib treatment. The CDR3 spells CSASRGYEQYF. DNA for the CDR3: TGCAGTGCGAGTCGGGGGTACGAGCAGTACTTC.